This TCR beta chain was recorded in a study of OX40 agonist ivuxolimab in advanced cancers. Study in general: Each patient was given ivuxolimab into a vein every 2 weeks, at 0.01 to 10 mg/kg. Two patients with cutaneous melanoma and one with hepatocellular carcinoma, three in total, showed partial responses. Study-wide points: At doses 0.1 to 3.0 mg/kg, CD4+ and CD8+ clones expanded.

V was pared by 1 base and J by 7 bases, with 6 bases of the junction left unmatched. The CDR3 length is 14 residues. CDR1 is LGHNA, CDR2 YNFKEQ, per germline. Sequencing used immunoSEQ multiplex PCR; TCRdb keeps in-frame clones, though not all of them. This table has tens of thousands of clones, around 86% appearing once. For this clone: Antigen specificity is unknown.

Blood was sampled at baseline, cycle 4 day 1, and cycle 7 day 1. The clonotype was recovered from an adult with an advanced solid tumor such as melanoma, head and neck, liver or kidney cancer. The rearrangement links TRBV4-2 to TRBJ1-1, with TRBD1 matching 7 bases. The sequencing here drew on CD4+ or CD8+ T cells sorted from blood, taken in a trial of the OX40 agonist ivuxolimab. The CDR3 region has the DNA TGTGCCAGCAGCCAAGCGGGCAGGGGGTTTGAAGCTTTCTTT. Its protein product is CASSQAGRGFEAFF.